The clone carrying this TCR beta chain was counted at least ten times. Antigen unknown. TCRdb reanalysed the reads using MiXCR and keeps one entry per CDR3 protein. Counted here are 490,000 or so distinct CDR3 sequences, roughly 12% occurring once; the ten biggest clones make up around 9.6%. This sample is drawn from a study of T cell repertoires in cytomegalovirus infection. Study-level points and caveats: In two of eight donors, the top clonotype was HLA-C-restricted CMV-specific.

Germline CDR1 and CDR2: LNHDA and SQIVND (reference sequence). The J segment lost 5 bases and the V segment lost 3 bases, leaving 7 bases of the junction unmatched. This CDR3 has 15 amino acids. The source is a human donor in good health (CMV status not recorded). Some clones in this sample may be carry-over from other donors' samples. Sequencing was carried out using PBMCs. The chain recombines TRBV19 with TRBJ2-5, with 9 nucleotides matching TRBD2. CDR3 sequence reads: CASSMPAGGRETQYF. The CDR3, as DNA: TGTGCCAGTAGTATGCCAGCGGGAGGAAGGGAGACCCAGTACTTC.